In this sample, the clone carrying this T cell receptor (beta chain) turned up once. These data originate in a study of PD-L1 blockade in urothelial cancer. Time point meaning: pretreatment peripheral blood. The germline gives CDR1 SGHTA, CDR2 FQGNSA. This CDR3 comprises 15 residues. V gave up 5 bases and J gave up 0 bases, with 12 bases separating them. TCRdb's table, derived via immunoSEQ multiplex PCR, lists solely in-frame clones and lacks some. This sample has about 95,000 clones; around 87% occur once, and the top ten carry around 1.7%. The source was PBMCs, collected around atezolizumab (anti-PD-L1) treatment. The genes are TRBV7-2 and TRBJ2-3; D might be TRBD1 (6 bases). The clonotype originates from a man between 60 and 75 years old with urothelial cancer. CDR3 amino acids: CASSQGWGSTDTQYF. CDR3 DNA: TGTGCCAGCAGCCAGGGGTGGGGGAGCACAGATACGCAGTATTTT.